The rows below give T cell receptor beta chains drawn from one sample of a study of blood T cells in healthy people across ages. Via MiXCR, TCRdb re-called the 5' RACE reads, giving one row per CDR3 protein. The table includes about 730,000 distinct CDR3 sequences, approximately 39% detected once. Sequenced material: blood. The origin of the receptors is a woman aged 60-70 years in good health. CDR3s include the opening cysteine and the closing phenylalanine or tryptophan. The order of the fields is J gene, clone size, D gene, V gene, CDR3 protein, CDR3 DNA. D genes are given only for firm matches. For some rows the clone size is stated as once, few or many, or as a class when expanded; others skip it.

TRBJ2-1 few TRBD2 TRBV24-1 CATSDLSGRAGNEQFF TGTGCCACCAGTGATTTGAGCGGGAGGGCTGGGAATGAGCAGTTCTTC
TRBJ2-7 NA NA TRBV7-2 CASSRESLGYEQYF TGCGCCAGCAGCCGAGAATCCCTCGGATACGAGCAGTACTTC
TRBJ2-7 few NA TRBV21-1 CASSKGSSISYEQYF TGTGCCAGCAGCAAAGGATCCAGTATATCCTACGAGCAGTACTTC
TRBJ1-2 NA TRBD1 TRBV20-1 CSATSTGGARGYTF TGCAGTGCTACCTCGACAGGGGGCGCGCGGGGCTACACCTTC
TRBJ2-3 few TRBD1 TRBV20-1 CSARGEGAIDTQYF TGCAGTGCTAGAGGCGAGGGGGCGATAGATACGCAGTATTTT
TRBJ1-1 few NA TRBV7-2 CASSLASGGEAFF TGTGCCAGCAGCTTAGCTTCTGGGGGAGAAGCTTTCTTT
TRBJ2-5 few NA TRBV7-9 CASSLSGRGSSGETQYF TGTGCCAGCAGCTTATCGGGGCGGGGCTCCTCAGGGGAGACCCAGTACTTC
TRBJ2-5 NA NA TRBV20-1 CSARGGGEFQETQYF TGCAGTGCTAGAGGAGGCGGGGAATTTCAAGAGACCCAGTACTTC
TRBJ1-1 few TRBD1 TRBV20-1 CSARDLLTGGDTEAFF TGCAGTGCTAGAGATTTGTTGACAGGGGGTGACACTGAAGCTTTCTTT
TRBJ2-3 NA NA TRBV7-3 CASSLQPGASDTQYF TGTGCCAGCAGCTTACAGCCGGGGGCCTCAGATACGCAGTATTTT
TRBJ2-7 NA NA TRBV7-9 CASTIQGLGYEQYF TGTGCCAGCACCATTCAGGGGCTAGGCTACGAGCAGTACTTC
TRBJ2-3 many NA TRBV7-2 CASSLGRDTQYF TGTGCCAGCAGCTTAGGCCGCGATACGCAGTATTTT
TRBJ2-5 few NA TRBV29-1 CSVEGGVGGQETQYF TGCAGCGTTGAAGGGGGTGTGGGGGGCCAAGAGACCCAGTACTTC
TRBJ2-5 NA TRBD2 TRBV7-9 CASSLTSGGASQETQYF TGTGCCAGCAGCTTAACTAGCGGGGGGGCGAGCCAAGAGACCCAGTACTTC
TRBJ1-2 few NA TRBV5-1 CASSSGHVDGYTF TGCGCCAGCAGCTCGGGACACGTTGATGGCTACACCTTC
TRBJ2-7 few TRBD1 TRBV29-1 CSVGGTGVSYEQYF TGCAGCGTTGGAGGGACAGGAGTCTCCTACGAGCAGTACTTC
TRBJ2-7 NA NA TRBV3-1 CASSPRAGGEYEQYF TGTGCCAGCAGCCCCAGGGCAGGAGGAGAATACGAGCAGTACTTC
TRBJ2-5 few NA TRBV30 CAWSVGDRETQYF TGTGCCTGGAGTGTCGGGGATAGGGAGACCCAGTACTTC
TRBJ2-7 NA NA TRBV7-8 CASSQTLNTGSEQYF TGTGCCAGCAGCCAGACCCTTAACACAGGGAGCGAGCAGTACTTC
TRBJ2-5 once TRBD2 TRBV3-1 CASSHNSGSKETQYF TGTGCCAGCAGCCACAATAGCGGGAGCAAAGAGACCCAGTACTTC
TRBJ2-5 NA TRBD1 TRBV20-1 CSAEDRVKDGTQYF TGCAGTGCCGAGGACAGGGTGAAGGATGGGACCCAGTACTTC
TRBJ2-5 NA TRBD1 TRBV20-1 CSAGDRAQETQYF TGCAGTGCTGGGGACAGGGCACAAGAGACCCAGTACTTC
TRBJ2-3 few NA TRBV12-3/TRBV12-4 CASSLPGRGTDTQYF TGTGCCAGCAGTTTACCGGGACGAGGCACAGATACGCAGTATTTT
TRBJ2-7 NA NA TRBV10-3 CAISEFGYYEQYF TGTGCCATCAGTGAGTTCGGATACTACGAGCAGTACTTC
TRBJ1-5 few NA TRBV7-2 CASSLVYRQARGQPQHF TGTGCCAGCAGCTTAGTATACCGACAGGCCCGCGGTCAGCCCCAGCATTTT
TRBJ2-3 NA NA TRBV27 CASSHRDSSPGDTQYF TGTGCCAGCAGTCATCGGGACTCCTCACCCGGAGATACGCAGTATTTT
TRBJ1-6 NA NA TRBV20-1 CSARDRISSSPLHF TGCAGTGCTAGAGATCGGATAAGTAGTTCACCCCTCCACTTT
TRBJ2-7 many TRBD1 TRBV29-1 CSVEGRDRGPYEQYF TGCAGCGTTGAGGGCCGGGACAGGGGGCCCTACGAGCAGTACTTC
TRBJ2-5 many NA TRBV6-2/TRBV6-3 CASSYVEETQYF TGTGCCAGCAGTTACGTGGAGGAGACCCAGTACTTC
TRBJ2-7 many TRBD2 TRBV29-1 CSVEAVAGLPYEQYF TGCAGCGTTGAAGCTGTAGCGGGGCTACCCTACGAGCAGTACTTC
TRBJ2-1 many NA TRBV3-1 CASSQDRGIYNEQFF TGTGCCAGCAGCCAAGATAGGGGAATCTACAATGAGCAGTTCTTC
TRBJ1-4 few NA TRBV6-2/TRBV6-3 CASSTGQSANEKLFF TGTGCCAGCAGTACCGGACAGTCGGCTAATGAAAAACTGTTTTTT
TRBJ2-3 NA TRBD1 TRBV20-1 CSARQGASTDTQYF TGCAGTGCTAGACAGGGGGCTAGCACAGATACGCAGTATTTT
TRBJ2-2 NA TRBD1 TRBV12-3/TRBV12-4 CASSTGTGDIGELFF TGTGCCAGCAGCACCGGGACAGGGGATATCGGGGAGCTGTTTTTT
TRBJ2-6 few TRBD1 TRBV6-1 CASRPNTGTGRYSGANVLTF TGTGCCAGCAGACCTAACACCGGGACAGGGAGGTACTCTGGGGCCAACGTCCTGACTTTC
TRBJ2-4 NA NA TRBV20-1 CSARLGPRVDEQYF TGCAGTGCTAGACTCGGCCCCCGGGTGGATGAGCAGTACTTC
TRBJ2-1 NA TRBD2 TRBV5-1 CASSLQLTSGRANRPNEQFF TGCGCCAGCAGCCTACAACTGACTAGCGGGAGGGCCAATCGACCCAATGAGCAGTTCTTC
TRBJ1-5 NA NA TRBV6-2/TRBV6-3 CASSYQPGVSQPQHF TGTGCCAGCAGTTATCAACCAGGAGTCAGTCAGCCCCAGCATTTT
TRBJ2-5 few TRBD1 TRBV29-1 CSVDGQGVETQYF TGCAGCGTTGATGGTCAGGGGGTCGAGACCCAGTACTTC
TRBJ2-5 NA TRBD2 TRBV6-2/TRBV6-3 CASRGTSGIRYEQYF TGTGCCAGCCGCGGGACTAGCGGGATACGATATGAGCAGTACTTC
TRBJ2-7 few TRBD1 TRBV4-2 CASSQPGQGISYEQYF TGTGCCAGCAGCCAACCGGGACAGGGGATCTCCTACGAGCAGTACTTC
TRBJ2-7 NA NA TRBV4-2 CASSHDLGNEQYF TGTGCCAGCAGCCACGACTTGGGGAATGAGCAGTACTTC
TRBJ2-5 NA NA TRBV6-2/TRBV6-3 CASELDLGETQYF TGTGCCAGTGAACTAGACCTGGGCGAGACCCAGTACTTC
TRBJ2-3 many NA TRBV7-9 CASSLSRADTQYF TGCGCCAGCAGCTTATCTCGGGCGGATACGCAGTATTTT
TRBJ2-7 NA NA TRBV4-3 CASSQDFGNYEQYF TGCGCCAGCAGCCAAGATTTTGGAAACTACGAGCAGTACTTC
TRBJ1-6 NA NA TRBV21-1 CASSHVKKIPMDRKNSPLHF TGTGCCAGCAGCCACGTAAAAAAAATCCCCATGGACAGGAAGAATTCACCCCTCCACTTT
TRBJ2-1 NA TRBD2 TRBV20-1 CSARTQAGANYNEQFF TGCAGTGCTAGGACTCAAGCGGGGGCTAATTACAATGAGCAGTTCTTC
TRBJ2-3 NA TRBD2 TRBV4-1 CASSQALAGELDTQYF TGCGCCAGCAGCCAAGCCCTAGCGGGAGAACTCGATACGCAGTATTTT
TRBJ2-5 NA NA TRBV25-1 CASSEYRPGTPIGETQYF TGTGCCAGCAGTGAATATAGGCCGGGGACACCCATAGGGGAGACCCAGTACTTC
TRBJ2-5 NA NA TRBV2 CASSARGFQETQYF TGTGCCAGCAGTGCTAGGGGGTTTCAAGAGACCCAGTACTTC
TRBJ2-7 NA NA TRBV7-2 CASSSKGASGQYF TGTGCCAGCAGCTCAAAAGGGGCCTCAGGGCAGTACTTC
TRBJ2-1 NA NA TRBV3-1 CASSHGIEANEQFF TGTGCCAGCAGCCACGGGATAGAAGCGAATGAGCAGTTCTTC
TRBJ2-7 NA TRBD2 TRBV7-3 CASSVGLAYEQYF TGTGCCAGCAGCGTCGGACTAGCCTACGAGCAGTACTTC
TRBJ2-5 NA NA TRBV7-9 CASSLALAARQETQYF TGTGCCAGCAGCTTAGCTTTAGCGGCTCGACAAGAGACCCAGTACTTC